Below are 15 T cell receptor beta chains sequenced from a single sample in a study of response to subunit inactivated influenza vaccine. MiXCR was run by TCRdb on the RT-PCR reads, yielding one entry per CDR3 protein. The sample holds more than 250,000 distinct CDR3 sequences, 20% to 25% seen once. The specimen comprised PBMCs from blood, sampled about 19 months after vaccination. Source of these receptors: a man between 50 and 69 years old who received an inactivated influenza vaccine.

J is TRBJ2-3 and V is TRBV4-1, with D uncertain. The CDR3 is made up of 15 amino acids. V was trimmed by 2 bases and J by 4 bases, leaving 13 bases between them. The germline V gene encodes CDR1 MGHRA and CDR2 YSYEKL. The CDR3 reads CASSQRPQTADTQYF. For the CDR3, the DNA is TGCGCCAGCAGCCAAAGACCCCAGACGGCAGATACGCAGTATTTT.

This clonotype has a handful of counts. The gene calls are TRBV5-5 and TRBJ2-5; D is unclear. The germline V gene has CDR1 SGHKS and CDR2 YYEKEE (reference sequence). The CDR3 loop spans 12 amino acids. Trimming cost V 1 base and J 4 bases, with 5 bases left between them. The CDR3 reads CASSLPRETQYF. The CDR3 bases are TGTGCCAGCAGCTTGCCGAGAGAGACCCAGTACTTC.

This clonotype was found a few times. The chain joins TRBV12-3 or TRBV12-4 to TRBJ2-1; D may be TRBD1 (6 bases). The CDR3 contains 15 residues. V dropped 2 bases and J dropped 3 bases, with 11 bases sitting between them. CDR3 nucleotides: TGTGCCAGCAGTTTAAGAACAGGGATCTACAATGAGCAGTTCTTC. This codes for CASSLRTGIYNEQFF.

This clonotype was counted a few times. The J gene is TRBJ1-2, the V gene TRBV18; TRBD1 is a possible D gene (5 bases). The CDR3 spans 15 residues. The germline CDR1 and CDR2 sequences are KGHSH and LQKENI. With 0 bases removed from V and 2 bases from J, the gap between germline ends came to 10 bases. CDR3 sequence reads: CASSPPAGRNYGYTF. The CDR3 DNA is TGTGCCAGCTCACCACCGGCAGGGAGAAACTATGGCTACACCTTC. The full variable domain, rest sourced from reference TRBV18 and TRBJ1-2, is NAGVMQNPRHLVRRRGQEARLRCSPMKGHSHVYWYRQLPEEGLKFMVYLQKENIIDESGMPKERFSAEFPKEGPSILRIQQVVRGDSAAYFCASSPPAGRNYGYTFGSGTRLTVV.

This rearrangement joins TRBV7-2 to TRBJ2-7; 8 bases map to TRBD2. V lost 1 base and J lost 5; bases outside the gene matches: 7. The germline gives CDR1 SGHTA, CDR2 FQGNSA. The CDR3 spans 15 residues. The CDR3 coding sequence is TGTGCCAGCAGCTTAGTAGGACTAGCTTCCCACGAGCAGTACTTC. The encoded protein is CASSLVGLASHEQYF.

This clonotype was observed a few times. The genes are TRBV6-1 and TRBJ2-7; 9 bases align to TRBD1. Germline-derived CDR1 and CDR2 are MNHNS and SASEGT. The CDR3 has 14 amino acids. With 6 bases clipped from V and 2 bases from J, the junction kept 5 bases outside the gene matches. This CDR3 is CASSNDRGAYEQYF. The CDR3 DNA reads as TGTGCCAGCAGCAACGACAGGGGGGCCTACGAGCAGTACTTC.

This clonotype was counted a single time. The CDR3, as DNA: TGCAGCGTTGAAGATCAGCGGGAGACCCTCCAAGAGACCCAGTACTTC. Its protein product is CSVEDQRETLQETQYF. The chain links TRBV29-1 to TRBJ2-5, with TRBD2 matching over 8 bases. J lost 1 base, V lost 0 bases, and 7 bases had no gene match. Germline V gene lookup returns CDR1 SQVTM and CDR2 ANQGSEA. This CDR3 region has 16 residues.

V is TRBV20-1 and J is TRBJ1-6; possibly TRBD1 for D (5 bases). Germline CDR1 and CDR2: DFQATT and SNEGSKA (reference sequence). The CDR3 spans 17 residues. The V gene lost 0 bases and the J gene lost 0 bases, with 12 bases spanning the gap. The CDR3 sequence is CSARDQGASSYNSPLHF. The CDR3 DNA reads as TGCAGTGCTAGAGATCAAGGGGCGAGCTCCTATAATTCACCCCTCCACTTT.

This rearrangement joins TRBV19 to TRBJ2-2; TRBD1 matches 10 bases. The CDR3 is 17 residues long. V dropped 6 bases and J dropped 5; count of bases not matched to a gene: 12. Germline CDR1 reads LNHDA; CDR2 reads SQIVND (reference sequence). CDR3 DNA: TGTGCCAGTAGCCCCGAGCGACAGGGGGCTAGTACCGGGGAGCTGTTTTTT. Encoded protein: CASSPERQGASTGELFF.

The V call is TRBV20-1, the J call TRBJ2-7, with D possibly TRBD2 on 6 matching bases. The CDR3 covers 14 residues. Germline V gene sequence: CDR1 DFQATT, CDR2 SNEGSKA (reference sequence). Trimming shortened V by 3 bases and J by 6 bases, and 18 bases separated the two germline ends. The CDR3 DNA reads as TGCAGTGCTAGTAAGGGACTGGTTGGGGTCGAGCAGTACTTC. As protein: CSASKGLVGVEQYF.

The J gene is TRBJ2-2, the V gene TRBV5-1; perhaps TRBD1 as D (6 bases). Germline values: CDR1 SGHRS, CDR2 YFSETQ. The CDR3 spans 17 residues. Trimming removed 2 bases from V and 2 bases from J, with 16 bases in between. The CDR3: CASSFLLSGENTGELFF. The CDR3 DNA sequence: TGCGCCAGCAGCTTCTTGCTGTCAGGGGAAAACACCGGGGAGCTGTTTTTT.

This chain connects TRBV29-1 to TRBJ2-1; the D call may be TRBD1 or TRBD2 (5 bases each). V was pared by 0 bases and J by 2 bases, with 11 bases between. The CDR3 sequence is 15 residues long. CDR1 SQVTM and CDR2 ANQGSEA come from the germline V gene. CDR3 loop: CSVEDVRGPYNEQFF. For the CDR3, the DNA is TGCAGCGTTGAAGATGTGAGGGGCCCCTACAATGAGCAGTTCTTC.

This chain links TRBV11-2 with TRBJ2-7; possible D gene TRBD1, 5 bases. Germline V CDR1 and CDR2: SGHAT, FQNNGV. CDR3 length: 15 residues. Trimming took off 2 bases at V and 4 bases at J, with 15 bases between the two ends. CDR3 sequence (DNA): TGTGCCAGCAGCTTATCTAGGTTAGGGGCGTACGAGCAGTACTTC. Its protein is CASSLSRLGAYEQYF.

This clonotype showed up just a few times. This chain connects TRBV20-1 to TRBJ2-3; D remains unclear. This CDR3 is 15 amino acids long. CDR1 and CDR2 from the germline V gene are DFQATT and SNEGSKA (reference sequence). Between the trimmed V and J ends, which lost 5 bases and 4 bases, there was a span of 19 bases. The CDR3 is CSAGPTGVGADTQYF. The CDR3 region has the DNA TGCAGTGCTGGGCCGACGGGCGTTGGCGCAGATACGCAGTATTTT.

The chain uses TRBV5-1 and TRBJ1-5; tentative D call: TRBD1 (5 bases). The germline V gene has CDR1 SGHRS and CDR2 YFSETQ. The V end lost 1 base, the J end lost 6 bases, and 11 bases lay between the germline ends. This CDR3 spans 14 amino acids. The CDR3 DNA reads as TGCGCCAGCAGCTTGAACGGGGCTCGTCAGCCCCAGCATTTT. Translating gives CASSLNGARQPQHF. The full variable domain, completed using reference TRBV5-1 and TRBJ1-5, is KAGVTQTPRYLIKTRGQQVTLSCSPISGHRSVSWYQQTPGQGLQFLFEYFSETQRNKGNFPGRFSGRQFSNSRSEMNVSTLELGDSALYLCASSLNGARQPQHFGDGTRLSIL.